This T cell receptor beta chain derives from a study of CD8 T cells in ankylosing spondylitis (dated by TCRdb to the late 2010s). Regarding the study in general: T cell receptor beta repertoires were profiled in healthy donors and ankylosing spondylitis patients so that disease-linked TCR variants could be found. Peripheral blood was sampled, and synovial fluid was additionally collected from ankylosing spondylitis patients. In total, the full study cohort was made up of 100 to 140 healthy donors and about two dozen ankylosing spondylitis patients.

V lost 5 bases and J lost 3 bases, and the count of bases not matched to a germline gene is 7. According to the germline V gene, CDR1 reads SGDLS and CDR2 reads YYNGEE. The CDR3 measures 16 amino acids from cysteine to phenylalanine. The only DNA kept is the CDR3, 48 bases in frame from the first base. Sequencing was performed on an Illumina HiSeq 2500. Quantitative 5'-RACE with molecular barcodes was used to prepare TCR beta libraries. Per the authors' processing: Disease-linked TCR variants were identified with a new computational method built on a probabilistic model of VDJ rearrangement. The public sequencing data were trimmed at Q25 with fastp and processed into clonotypes with MiXCR by TCRdb, which kept only in-frame beta chains. Identical CDR3 proteins give one entry, which carries the most common genes and DNA. These V and J calls originate from TCRdb's pipeline instead of the authors' own analysis. Recorded for this sample are about 35,000 distinct CDR3 sequences; less than 4% of them occurred a single time. The ten most abundant clones make up about 3% of the sample.

Beyond this particular receptor, the publication reports: The disease-linked clones were reported as significantly enriched in matched synovial fluid samples from ankylosing spondylitis patients. Some TCR beta motif variants had previously been reported in synovial fluid and blood of reactive arthritis patients, which suggested common disease-initiation mechanisms. A CD8+ phenotype was shown by the disease-linked clones, which were found at relatively low frequencies in peripheral blood. A TCR beta motif made up of eight highly homologous amino acid variants appeared to be characteristic of blood from ankylosing spondylitis patients.

This clonotype was found many times. Its antigen is currently not known. The input lacks base qualities; no much larger clone sits a single base away. The chain is made from TRBV9 and TRBJ2-6, and 8 junction bases match TRBD1. The TCR comes from a male donor with ankylosing spondylitis or in good health (not recorded which). Material: blood, either unsorted or a sorted T cell fraction (not recorded which). The sequenced DNA: TGTGCCAGCAGTGTGCAGGGGGCCGTTGGGGCCAACGTCCTGACTTTC. This is translated as CASSVQGAVGANVLTF.